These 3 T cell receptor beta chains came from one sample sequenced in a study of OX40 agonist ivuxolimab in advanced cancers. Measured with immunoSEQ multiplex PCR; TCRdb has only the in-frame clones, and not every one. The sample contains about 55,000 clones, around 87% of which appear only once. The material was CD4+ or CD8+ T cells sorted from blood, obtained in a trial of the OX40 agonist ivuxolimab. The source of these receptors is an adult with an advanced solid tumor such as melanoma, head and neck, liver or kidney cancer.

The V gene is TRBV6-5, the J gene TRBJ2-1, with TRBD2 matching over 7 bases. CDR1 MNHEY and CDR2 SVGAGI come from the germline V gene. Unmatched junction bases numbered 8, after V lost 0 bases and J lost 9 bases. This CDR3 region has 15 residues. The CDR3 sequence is CASSYSASGLGEQFF. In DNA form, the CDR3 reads TGTGCCAGCAGTTACTCGGCTAGCGGACTAGGTGAGCAGTTCTTC.

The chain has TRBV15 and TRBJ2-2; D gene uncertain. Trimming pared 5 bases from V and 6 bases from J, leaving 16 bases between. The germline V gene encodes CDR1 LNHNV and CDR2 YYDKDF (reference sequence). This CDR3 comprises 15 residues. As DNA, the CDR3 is TGTGCCACCAGCCGTGGACGGTTCGGACCCGGGGAGCTGTTTTTT. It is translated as CATSRGRFGPGELFF.

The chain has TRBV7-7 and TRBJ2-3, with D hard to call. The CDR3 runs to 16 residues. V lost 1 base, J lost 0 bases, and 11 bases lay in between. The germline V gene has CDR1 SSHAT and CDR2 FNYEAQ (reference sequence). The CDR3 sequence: CASSLGSGMSTDTQYF. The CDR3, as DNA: TGTGCCAGCAGCTTAGGGAGTGGGATGAGCACAGATACGCAGTATTTT.